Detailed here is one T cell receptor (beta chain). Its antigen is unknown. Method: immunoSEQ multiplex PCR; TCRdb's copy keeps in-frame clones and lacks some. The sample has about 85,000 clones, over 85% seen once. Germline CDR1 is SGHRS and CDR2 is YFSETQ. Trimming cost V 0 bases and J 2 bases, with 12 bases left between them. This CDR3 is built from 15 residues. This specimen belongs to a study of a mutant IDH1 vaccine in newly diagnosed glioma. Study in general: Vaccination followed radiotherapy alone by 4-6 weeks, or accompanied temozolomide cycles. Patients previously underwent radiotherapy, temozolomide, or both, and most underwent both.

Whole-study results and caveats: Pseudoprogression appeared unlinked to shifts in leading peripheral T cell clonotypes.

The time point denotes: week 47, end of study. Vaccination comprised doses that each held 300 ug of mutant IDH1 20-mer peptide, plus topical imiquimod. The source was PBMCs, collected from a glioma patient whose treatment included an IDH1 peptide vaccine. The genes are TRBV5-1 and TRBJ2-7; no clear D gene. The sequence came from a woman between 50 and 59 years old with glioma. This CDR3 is CASSLGRTGTYEQYF. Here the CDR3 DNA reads TGCGCCAGCAGCTTGGGCCGGACGGGCACCTACGAGCAGTACTTC.